The next 2 T cell receptor beta chains were all read from a single sample in a study of shared clonotypes between healthy human individuals. Data came from immunoSEQ multiplex PCR; TCRdb stores just in-frame clones and leaves some out. This table has around 430,000 clones, roughly 77% appearing once. Input material: PBMCs. These receptor sequences come from a woman between 40 and 55 years old in good health. Some clones in this sample may be carry-over from other donors' samples.

This clone was seen repeatedly, ten times or more. V gene TRBV5-1 combines with J gene TRBJ2-2, with 7 positions matching TRBD1. Germline loops: CDR1 SGHRS, CDR2 YFSETQ. The CDR3 runs to 17 residues. The ends lost 0 bases at V and 5 bases at J; junction bases unmatched: 10. The CDR3: CASSLGHTGVRTGELFF. For the CDR3, the DNA is TGCGCCAGCAGCTTGGGTCACACAGGGGTTCGGACCGGGGAGCTGTTTTTT.

This clone was observed a single time. J is TRBJ2-7 and V is TRBV15; weak D call: TRBD1 (6 bases). CDR3 length equals 16 residues. Trimming cost V 3 bases and J 2 bases, with 17 bases left between them. CDR1 is LNHNV and CDR2 is YYDKDF in the germline V gene (reference sequence). The CDR3 spells CATSRLGIRGAYEQYF. As DNA, the CDR3 is TGTGCCACCAGCAGGCTCGGTATCAGGGGCGCCTACGAGCAGTACTTC.